The clone carrying this T cell receptor beta chain has a handful of counts. Antigen specificity is unknown. Germline V lookup: CDR1 GTSNPN, CDR2 SVGIG (reference sequence). V gave up 4 bases and J gave up 3 bases, with 11 bases separating them. The CDR3 is 13 amino acids. The data were obtained in a study of molecular identifiers for immune sequencing clone quantification. Study information: In replicates, RNA from about 20,000 or 100,000 naive CD8 cells was split five ways, four sequenced. Study findings and constraints: Naive cells had under 1% of molecules in clones above 20 RNA copies, effectors over 98%. Highly expanded clone sizes could end up underestimated if a barcode were shared by identical TCR molecules.

Bulk libraries came from a prior protocol with listed TCR primers. TCRdb processed the PCR reads anew with MiXCR; each CDR3 protein has one entry. The top ten hold about 0.84% of the sample, which has nearly 650,000 distinct CDR3 sequences, around 25% seen once. This rearrangement joins TRBV30 to TRBJ2-3, with D tentatively TRBD2 (5 bases). The sequencing input was naive CD8+ T cells from blood, with Jurkat cell RNA spiked in. Subset here: FACS-sorted CD8+CD4-CCR7+CD45RA+ naive T cells. This TCR was sampled from a human donor in good health. Some libraries in this study had Jurkat cell RNA spiked in. The CDR3 DNA sequence: TGTGCCTGGACAGAGACTATGACAGATACGCAGTATTTT. It translates to CAWTETMTDTQYF.